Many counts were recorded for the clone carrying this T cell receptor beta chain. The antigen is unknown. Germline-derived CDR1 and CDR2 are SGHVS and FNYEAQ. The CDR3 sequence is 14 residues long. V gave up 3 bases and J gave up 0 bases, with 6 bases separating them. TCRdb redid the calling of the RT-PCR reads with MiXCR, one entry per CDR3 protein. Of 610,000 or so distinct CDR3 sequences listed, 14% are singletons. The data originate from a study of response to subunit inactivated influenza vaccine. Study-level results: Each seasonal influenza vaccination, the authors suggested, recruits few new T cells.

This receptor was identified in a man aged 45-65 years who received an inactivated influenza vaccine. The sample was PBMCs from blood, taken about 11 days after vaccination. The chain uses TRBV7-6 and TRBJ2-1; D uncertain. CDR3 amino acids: CASSFRSSYNEQFF. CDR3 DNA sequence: TGTGCCAGCAGCTTCCGGAGCTCCTACAATGAGCAGTTCTTC.